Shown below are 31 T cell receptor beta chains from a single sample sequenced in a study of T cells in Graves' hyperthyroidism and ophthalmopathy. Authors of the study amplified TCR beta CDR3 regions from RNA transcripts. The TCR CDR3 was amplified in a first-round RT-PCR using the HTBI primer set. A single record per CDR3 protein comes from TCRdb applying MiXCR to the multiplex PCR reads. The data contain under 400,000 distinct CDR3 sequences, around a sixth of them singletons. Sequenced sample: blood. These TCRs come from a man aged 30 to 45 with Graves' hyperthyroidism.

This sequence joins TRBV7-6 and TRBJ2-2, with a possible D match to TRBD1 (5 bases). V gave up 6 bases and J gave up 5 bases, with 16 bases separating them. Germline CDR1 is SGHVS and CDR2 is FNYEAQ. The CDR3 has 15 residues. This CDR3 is CASRLVGRVTGELFF. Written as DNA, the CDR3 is TGTGCCAGCAGGCTCGTTGGCAGGGTGACCGGGGAGCTGTTTTTT.

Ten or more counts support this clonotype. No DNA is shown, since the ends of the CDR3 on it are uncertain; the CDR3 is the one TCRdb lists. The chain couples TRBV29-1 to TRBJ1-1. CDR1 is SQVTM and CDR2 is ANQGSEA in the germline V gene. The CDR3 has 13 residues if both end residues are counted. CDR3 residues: CSVFGPGGTEAFF.

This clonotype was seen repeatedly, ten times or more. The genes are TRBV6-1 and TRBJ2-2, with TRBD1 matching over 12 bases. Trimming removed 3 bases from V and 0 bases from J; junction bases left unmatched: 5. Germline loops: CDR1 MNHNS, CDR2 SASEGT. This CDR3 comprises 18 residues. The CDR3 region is CASSDGTGGSPNTGELFF. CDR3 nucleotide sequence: TGTGCCAGCAGTGATGGGACAGGGGGCTCCCCGAACACCGGGGAGCTGTTTTTT.

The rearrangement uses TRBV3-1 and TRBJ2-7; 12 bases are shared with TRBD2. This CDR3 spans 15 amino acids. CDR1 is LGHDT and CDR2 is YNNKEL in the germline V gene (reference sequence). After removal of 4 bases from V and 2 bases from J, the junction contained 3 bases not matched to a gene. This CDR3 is CASSLRTSGTYEQYF. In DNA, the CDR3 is TGTGCCAGCAGCCTTCGGACTAGCGGGACCTACGAGCAGTACTTC.

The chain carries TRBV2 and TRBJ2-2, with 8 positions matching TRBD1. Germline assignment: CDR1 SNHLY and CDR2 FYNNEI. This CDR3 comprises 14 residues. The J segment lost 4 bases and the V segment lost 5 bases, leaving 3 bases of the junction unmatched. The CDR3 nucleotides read TGTGCCAGCAGTTGGACAGGGACCACCGGGGAGCTGTTTTTT. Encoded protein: CASSWTGTTGELFF.

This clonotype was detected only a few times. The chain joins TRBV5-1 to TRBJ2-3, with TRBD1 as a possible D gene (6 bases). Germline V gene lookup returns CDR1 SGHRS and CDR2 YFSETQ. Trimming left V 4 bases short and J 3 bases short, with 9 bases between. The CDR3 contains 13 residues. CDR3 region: CASSQGTTDTQYF. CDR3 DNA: TGCGCCAGCAGCCAAGGGACAACAGATACGCAGTATTTT.

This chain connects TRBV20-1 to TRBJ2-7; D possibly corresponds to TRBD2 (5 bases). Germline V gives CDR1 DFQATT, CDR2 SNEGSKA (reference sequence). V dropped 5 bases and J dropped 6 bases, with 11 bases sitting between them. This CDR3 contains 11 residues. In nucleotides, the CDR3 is TGCAGTGCTGATATAGCGTTCGAGCAGTACTTC. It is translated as CSADIAFEQYF.

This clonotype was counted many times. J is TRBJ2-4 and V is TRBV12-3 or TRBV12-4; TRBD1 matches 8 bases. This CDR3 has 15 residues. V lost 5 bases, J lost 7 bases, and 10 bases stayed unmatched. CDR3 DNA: TGTGCCAGCAGTCCAGCAAGGACAGGGAGGAACATTCAGTACTTC. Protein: CASSPARTGRNIQYF.

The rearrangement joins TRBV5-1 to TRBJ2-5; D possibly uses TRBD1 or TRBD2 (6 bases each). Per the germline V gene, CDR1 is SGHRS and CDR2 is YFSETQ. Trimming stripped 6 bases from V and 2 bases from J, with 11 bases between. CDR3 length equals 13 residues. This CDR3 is CASTLGGQETQYF. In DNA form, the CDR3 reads TGCGCCAGCACACTAGGGGGGCAAGAGACCCAGTACTTC.

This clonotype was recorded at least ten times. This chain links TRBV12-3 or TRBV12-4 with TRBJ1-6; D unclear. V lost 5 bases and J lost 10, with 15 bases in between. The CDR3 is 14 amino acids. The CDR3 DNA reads TGTGCCAGCAGTAGAAGGCTAGGAGGATCACCCCTCCACTTT. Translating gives CASSRRLGGSPLHF.

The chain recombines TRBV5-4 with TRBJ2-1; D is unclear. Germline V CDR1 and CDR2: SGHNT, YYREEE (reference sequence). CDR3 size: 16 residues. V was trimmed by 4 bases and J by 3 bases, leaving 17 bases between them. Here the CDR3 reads CASSPFWQKNYNEQFF. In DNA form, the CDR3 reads TGTGCCAGCAGCCCATTCTGGCAGAAAAACTACAATGAGCAGTTCTTC.

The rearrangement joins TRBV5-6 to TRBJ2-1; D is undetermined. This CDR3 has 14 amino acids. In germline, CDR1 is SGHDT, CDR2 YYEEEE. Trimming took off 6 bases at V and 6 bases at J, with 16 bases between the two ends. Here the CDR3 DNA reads TGTGCCAGCACGCAAAGCTTATGGGGCAATGAGCAGTTCTTC. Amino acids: CASTQSLWGNEQFF.

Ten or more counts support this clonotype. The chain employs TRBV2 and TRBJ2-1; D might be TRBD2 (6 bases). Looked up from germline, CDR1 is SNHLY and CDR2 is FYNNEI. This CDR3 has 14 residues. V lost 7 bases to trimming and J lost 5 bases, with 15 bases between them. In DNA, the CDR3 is TGTGCCAGCACCGGAGGGCGGGGTGACAATGAGCAGTTCTTC. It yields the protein CASTGGRGDNEQFF. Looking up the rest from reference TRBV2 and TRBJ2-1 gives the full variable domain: EPEVTQTPSHQVTQMGQEVILRCVPISNHLYFYWYRQILGQKVEFLVSFYNNEISEKSEIFDDQFSVERPDGSNFTLKIRSTKLEDSAMYFCASTGGRGDNEQFFGPGTRLTVL.

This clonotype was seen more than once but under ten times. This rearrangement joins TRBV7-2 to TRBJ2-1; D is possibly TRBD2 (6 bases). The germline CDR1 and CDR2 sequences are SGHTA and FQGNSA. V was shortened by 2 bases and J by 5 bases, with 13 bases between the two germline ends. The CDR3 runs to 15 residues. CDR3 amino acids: CASSLRDLSHNEQFF. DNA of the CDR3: TGTGCCAGCAGCTTAAGGGACTTGTCCCACAATGAGCAGTTCTTC.

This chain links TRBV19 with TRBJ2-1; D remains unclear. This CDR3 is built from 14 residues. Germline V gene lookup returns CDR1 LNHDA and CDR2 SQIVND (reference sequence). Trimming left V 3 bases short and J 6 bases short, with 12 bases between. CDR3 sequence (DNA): TGTGCCAGTAGTATCCGGGTCGACCGCAATGAGCAGTTCTTC. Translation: CASSIRVDRNEQFF.

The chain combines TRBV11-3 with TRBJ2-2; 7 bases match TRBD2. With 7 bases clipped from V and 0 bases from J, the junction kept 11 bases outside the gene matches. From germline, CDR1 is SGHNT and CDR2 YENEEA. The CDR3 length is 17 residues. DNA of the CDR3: TGTGCCAGCAACAATATTGCTAGCGGTTCGAACACCGGGGAGCTGTTTTTT. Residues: CASNNIASGSNTGELFF.

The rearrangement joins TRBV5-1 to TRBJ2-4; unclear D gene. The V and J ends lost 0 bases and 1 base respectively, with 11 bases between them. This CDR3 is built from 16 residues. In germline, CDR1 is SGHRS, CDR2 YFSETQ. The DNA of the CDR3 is TGCGCCAGCAGCTTGGTCCCGGGCAACGCCAAAAACATTCAGTACTTC. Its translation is CASSLVPGNAKNIQYF.

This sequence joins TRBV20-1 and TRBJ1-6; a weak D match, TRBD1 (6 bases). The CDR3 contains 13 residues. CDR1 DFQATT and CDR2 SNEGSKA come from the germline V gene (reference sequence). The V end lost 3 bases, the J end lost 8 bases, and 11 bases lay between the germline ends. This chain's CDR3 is CSASRGAHSPLHF. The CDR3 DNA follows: TGCAGTGCTAGCCGGGGGGCGCATTCACCCCTCCACTTT.

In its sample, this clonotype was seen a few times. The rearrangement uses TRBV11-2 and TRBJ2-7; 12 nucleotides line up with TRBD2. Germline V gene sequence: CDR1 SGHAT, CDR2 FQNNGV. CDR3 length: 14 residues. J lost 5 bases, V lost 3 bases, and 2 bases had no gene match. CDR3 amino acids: CASSFGLAGHEQYF. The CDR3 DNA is TGTGCCAGCAGCTTCGGACTAGCGGGACACGAGCAGTACTTC.

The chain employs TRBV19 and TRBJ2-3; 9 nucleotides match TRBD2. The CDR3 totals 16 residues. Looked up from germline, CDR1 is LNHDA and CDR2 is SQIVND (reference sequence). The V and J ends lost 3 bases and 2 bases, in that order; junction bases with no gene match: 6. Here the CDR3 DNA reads TGTGCCAGTAGTATGGTAGCGGGAGCTACCACAGATACGCAGTATTTT. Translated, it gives CASSMVAGATTDTQYF.

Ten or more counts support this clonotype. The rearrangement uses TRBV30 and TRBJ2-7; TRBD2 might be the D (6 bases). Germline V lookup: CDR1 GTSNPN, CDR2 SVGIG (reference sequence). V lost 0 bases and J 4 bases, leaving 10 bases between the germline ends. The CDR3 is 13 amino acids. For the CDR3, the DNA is TGTGCCTGGAGTGTTGGAGGGGAATACGAGCAGTACTTC. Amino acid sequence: CAWSVGGEYEQYF.

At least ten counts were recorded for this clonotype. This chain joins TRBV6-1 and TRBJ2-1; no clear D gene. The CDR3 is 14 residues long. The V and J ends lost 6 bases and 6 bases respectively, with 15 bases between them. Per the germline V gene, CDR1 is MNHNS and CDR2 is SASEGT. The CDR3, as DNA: TGTGCCAGCAGCTTCCACGGGTCGGGCAATGAGCAGTTCTTC. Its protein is CASSFHGSGNEQFF.

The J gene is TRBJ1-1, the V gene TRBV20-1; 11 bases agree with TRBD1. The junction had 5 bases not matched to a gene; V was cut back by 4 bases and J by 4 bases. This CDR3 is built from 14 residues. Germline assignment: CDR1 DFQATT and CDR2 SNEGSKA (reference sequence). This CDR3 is CSATGQGASTEAFF. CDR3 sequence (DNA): TGCAGTGCTACCGGACAGGGGGCAAGCACTGAAGCTTTCTTT.

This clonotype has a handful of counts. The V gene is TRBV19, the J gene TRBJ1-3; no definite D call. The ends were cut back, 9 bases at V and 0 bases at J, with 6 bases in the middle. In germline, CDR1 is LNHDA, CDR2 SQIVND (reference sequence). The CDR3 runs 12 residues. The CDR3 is CASGSSGNTIYF. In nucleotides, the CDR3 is TGTGCCAGCGGGAGCTCTGGAAACACCATATATTTT.

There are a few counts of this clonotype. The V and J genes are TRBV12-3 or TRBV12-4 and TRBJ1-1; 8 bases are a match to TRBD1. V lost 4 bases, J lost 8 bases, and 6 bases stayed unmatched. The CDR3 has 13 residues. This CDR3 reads CASSSPDREEAFF. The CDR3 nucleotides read TGTGCCAGCAGTTCCCCGGACAGGGAAGAAGCTTTCTTT.

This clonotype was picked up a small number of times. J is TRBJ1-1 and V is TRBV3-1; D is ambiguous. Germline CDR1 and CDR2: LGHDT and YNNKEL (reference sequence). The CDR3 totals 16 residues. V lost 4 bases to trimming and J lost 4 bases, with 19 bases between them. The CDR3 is CASSLRTLSSGTEAFF. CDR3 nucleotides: TGTGCCAGCAGCCTCAGGACCCTATCGTCGGGCACTGAAGCTTTCTTT.

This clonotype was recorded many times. The CDR3 DNA is TGTGCCAGCAGCCAAGATGTGGCGGGTGGCTACACCTTC. Translated: CASSQDVAGGYTF. The chain is built from TRBV3-1 and TRBJ1-2; D is undetermined. Germline V CDR1 and CDR2: LGHDT, YNNKEL (reference sequence). V shed 0 bases and J shed 7 bases, with 9 bases lying between them. The CDR3 has 13 amino acids.

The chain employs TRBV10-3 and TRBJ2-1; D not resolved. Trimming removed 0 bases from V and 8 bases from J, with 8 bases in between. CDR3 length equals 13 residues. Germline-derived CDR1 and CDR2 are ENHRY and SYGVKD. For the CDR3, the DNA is TGTGCCATCAGTGAGTCTGCTAGGCATGAGCAGTTCTTC. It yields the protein CAISESARHEQFF.

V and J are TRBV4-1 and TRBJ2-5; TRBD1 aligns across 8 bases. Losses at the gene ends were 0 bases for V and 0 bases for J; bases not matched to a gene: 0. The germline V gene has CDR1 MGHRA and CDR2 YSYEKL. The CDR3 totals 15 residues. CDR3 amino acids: CASSQDRGHQETQYF. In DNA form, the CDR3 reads TGCGCCAGCAGCCAAGACAGGGGGCACCAAGAGACCCAGTACTTC.

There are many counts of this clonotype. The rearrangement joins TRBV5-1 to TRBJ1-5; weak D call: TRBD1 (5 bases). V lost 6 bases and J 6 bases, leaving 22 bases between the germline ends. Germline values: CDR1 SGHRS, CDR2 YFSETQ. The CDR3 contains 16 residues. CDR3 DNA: TGCGCCAGCAAATATCGACAAGAAGGCGGGGGTCAGCCCCAGCATTTT. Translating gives CASKYRQEGGGQPQHF. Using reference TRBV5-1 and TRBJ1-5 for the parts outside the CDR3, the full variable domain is KAGVTQTPRYLIKTRGQQVTLSCSPISGHRSVSWYQQTPGQGLQFLFEYFSETQRNKGNFPGRFSGRQFSNSRSEMNVSTLELGDSALYLCASKYRQEGGGQPQHFGDGTRLSIL.

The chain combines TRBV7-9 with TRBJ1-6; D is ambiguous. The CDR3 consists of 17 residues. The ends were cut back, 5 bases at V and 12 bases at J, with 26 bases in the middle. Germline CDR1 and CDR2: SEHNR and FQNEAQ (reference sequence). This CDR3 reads CASSQDINLDGEIPLHF. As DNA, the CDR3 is TGTGCCAGCAGCCAAGATATAAACCTGGACGGAGAAATACCCCTCCACTTT.